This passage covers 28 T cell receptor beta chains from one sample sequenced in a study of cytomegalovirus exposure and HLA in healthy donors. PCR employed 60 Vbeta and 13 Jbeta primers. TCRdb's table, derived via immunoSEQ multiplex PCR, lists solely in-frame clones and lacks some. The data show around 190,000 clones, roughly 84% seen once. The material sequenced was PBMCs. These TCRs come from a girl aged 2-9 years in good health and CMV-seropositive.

CDR3 protein: CASSQGPPRQGNPPGDTQYF. The CDR3 DNA follows: TGCGCCAGCAGCCAGGGCCCGCCTCGACAGGGTAACCCTCCCGGAGATACGCAGTATTTT. The J gene is TRBJ2-3, the V gene TRBV4-1, with 7 bases matching TRBD1. J was trimmed by 5 bases and V by 3 bases; bases with no gene match: 23. This CDR3 has 20 residues. The germline V gene encodes CDR1 MGHRA and CDR2 YSYEKL.

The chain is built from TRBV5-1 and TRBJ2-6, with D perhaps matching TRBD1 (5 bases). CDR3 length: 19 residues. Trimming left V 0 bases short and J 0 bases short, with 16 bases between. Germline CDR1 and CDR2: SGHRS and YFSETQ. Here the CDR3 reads CASSLERGYMNSGANVLTF. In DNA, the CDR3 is TGCGCCAGCAGCTTGGAAAGGGGTTACATGAACTCTGGGGCCAACGTCCTGACTTTC. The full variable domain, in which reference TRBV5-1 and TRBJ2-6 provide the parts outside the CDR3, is KAGVTQTPRYLIKTRGQQVTLSCSPISGHRSVSWYQQTPGQGLQFLFEYFSETQRNKGNFPGRFSGRQFSNSRSEMNVSTLELGDSALYLCASSLERGYMNSGANVLTFGAGSRLTVL.

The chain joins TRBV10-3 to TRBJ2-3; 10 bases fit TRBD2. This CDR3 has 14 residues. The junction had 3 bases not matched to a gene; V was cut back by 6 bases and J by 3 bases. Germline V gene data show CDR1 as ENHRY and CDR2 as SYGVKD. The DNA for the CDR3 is TGTGCCATCAGCACTAGCGGGGTTACAGATACGCAGTATTTT. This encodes CAISTSGVTDTQYF.

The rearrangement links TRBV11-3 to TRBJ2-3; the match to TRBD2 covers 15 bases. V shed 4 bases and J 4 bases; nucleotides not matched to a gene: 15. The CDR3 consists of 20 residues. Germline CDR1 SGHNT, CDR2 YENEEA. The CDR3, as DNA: TGTGCCAGCAGCTCACGGCTCAGGACTAGCGGGAGGGAGTCCCCAGATACGCAGTATTTT. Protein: CASSSRLRTSGRESPDTQYF.

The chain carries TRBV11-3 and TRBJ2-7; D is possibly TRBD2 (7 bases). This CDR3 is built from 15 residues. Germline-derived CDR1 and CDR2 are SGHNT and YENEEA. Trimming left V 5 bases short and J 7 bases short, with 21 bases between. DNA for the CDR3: TGTGCCAGCAGCCTCCAGGGGCGGGAGTACGGTGAGCAGTACTTC. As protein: CASSLQGREYGEQYF.

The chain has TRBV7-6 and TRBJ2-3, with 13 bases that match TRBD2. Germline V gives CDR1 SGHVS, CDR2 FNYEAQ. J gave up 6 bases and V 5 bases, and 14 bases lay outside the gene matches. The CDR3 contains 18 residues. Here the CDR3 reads CASSPGLAGVLNRDTQYF. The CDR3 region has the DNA TGTGCCAGCAGCCCTGGACTAGCGGGAGTTTTAAACAGGGATACGCAGTATTTT.

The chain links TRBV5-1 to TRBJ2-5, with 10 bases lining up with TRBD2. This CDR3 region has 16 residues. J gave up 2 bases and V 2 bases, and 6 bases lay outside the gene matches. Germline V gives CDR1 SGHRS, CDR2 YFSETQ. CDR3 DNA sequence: TGCGCCAGCAGCTTCGGACTAGCGGAAAAACAAGAGACCCAGTACTTC. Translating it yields CASSFGLAEKQETQYF.

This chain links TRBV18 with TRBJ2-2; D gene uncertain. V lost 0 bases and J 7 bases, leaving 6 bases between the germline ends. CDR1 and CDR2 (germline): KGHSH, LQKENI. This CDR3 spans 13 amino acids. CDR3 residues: CASSPPSVGELFF. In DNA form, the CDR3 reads TGTGCCAGCTCACCACCATCCGTCGGGGAGCTGTTTTTT. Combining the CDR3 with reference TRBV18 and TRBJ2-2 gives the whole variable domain NAGVMQNPRHLVRRRGQEARLRCSPMKGHSHVYWYRQLPEEGLKFMVYLQKENIIDESGMPKERFSAEFPKEGPSILRIQQVVRGDSAAYFCASSPPSVGELFFGEGSRLTVL.

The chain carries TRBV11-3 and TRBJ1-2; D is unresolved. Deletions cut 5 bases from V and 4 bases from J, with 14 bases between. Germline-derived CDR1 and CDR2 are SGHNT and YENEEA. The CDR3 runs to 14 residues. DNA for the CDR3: TGTGCCAGCAGCCCGGACTTGGGCTCCTATGGCTACACCTTC. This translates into CASSPDLGSYGYTF. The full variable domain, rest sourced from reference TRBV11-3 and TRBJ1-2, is EAGVVQSPRYKIIEKKQPVAFWCNPISGHNTLYWYLQNLGQGPELLIRYENEEAVDDSQLPKDRFSAERLKGVDSTLKIQPAELGDSAVYLCASSPDLGSYGYTFGSGTRLTVV.

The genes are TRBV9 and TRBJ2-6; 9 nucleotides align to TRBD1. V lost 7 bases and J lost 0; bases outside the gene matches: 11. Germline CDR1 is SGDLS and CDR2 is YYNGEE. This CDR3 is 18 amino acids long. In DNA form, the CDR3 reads TGTGCCAGCGGTCAGGGTCCGGGACAGGGCTCTGGGGCCAACGTCCTGACTTTC. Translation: CASGQGPGQGSGANVLTF.

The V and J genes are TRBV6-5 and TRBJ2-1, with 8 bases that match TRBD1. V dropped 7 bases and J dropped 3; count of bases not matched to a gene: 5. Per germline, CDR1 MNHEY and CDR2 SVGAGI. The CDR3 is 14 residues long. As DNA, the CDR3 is TGTGCCAGCAACCCGACAGGGGTCTACAATGAGCAGTTCTTC. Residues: CASNPTGVYNEQFF.

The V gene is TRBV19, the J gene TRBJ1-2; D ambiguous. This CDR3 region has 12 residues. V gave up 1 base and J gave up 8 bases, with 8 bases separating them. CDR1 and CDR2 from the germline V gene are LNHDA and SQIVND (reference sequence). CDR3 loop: CASSIGAGGYTF. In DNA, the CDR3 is TGTGCCAGTAGTATAGGGGCGGGCGGCTACACCTTC.

The DNA for the CDR3 is TGTGCCAGCAGCTTAGTGGGGCGACAGGGCAACCCCTACGAGCAGTACTTC. Amino acid sequence: CASSLVGRQGNPYEQYF. The chain links TRBV7-8 to TRBJ2-7; 7 bases line up with TRBD1. Per germline, CDR1 SGHVS and CDR2 FQNEAQ. This CDR3 is 17 amino acids long. J gave up 2 bases and V 1 base, and 11 bases lay outside the gene matches.

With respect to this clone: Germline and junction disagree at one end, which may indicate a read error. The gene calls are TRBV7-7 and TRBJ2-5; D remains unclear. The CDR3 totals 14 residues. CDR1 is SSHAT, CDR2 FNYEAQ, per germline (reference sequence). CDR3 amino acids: CASSLLGSSETQYF. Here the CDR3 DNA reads TGTGCTAGCAGCTTGCTCGGGTCCTCGGAGACCCAGTACTTC. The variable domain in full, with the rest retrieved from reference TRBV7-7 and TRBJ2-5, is GAGVSQSPRYKVTKRGQDVTLRCDPISSHATLYWYQQALGQGPEFLTYFNYEAQPDKSGLPSDRFSAERPEGSISTLTIQRTEQRDSAMYRCASSLLGSSETQYFGPGTRLLVL.

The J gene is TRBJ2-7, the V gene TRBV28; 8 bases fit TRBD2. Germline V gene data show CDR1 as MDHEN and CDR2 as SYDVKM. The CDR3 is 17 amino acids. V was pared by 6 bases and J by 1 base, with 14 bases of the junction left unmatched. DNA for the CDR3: TGTGCCAGCAGACTTCTGGGGGGTAGCGGGGTATCCTACGAGCAGTACTTC. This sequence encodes CASRLLGGSGVSYEQYF. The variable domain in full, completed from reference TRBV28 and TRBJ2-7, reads DVKVTQSSRYLVKRTGEKVFLECVQDMDHENMFWYRQDPGLGLRLIYFSYDVKMKEKGDIPEGYSVSREKKERFSLILESASTNQTSMYLCASRLLGGSGVSYEQYFGPGTRLTVT.

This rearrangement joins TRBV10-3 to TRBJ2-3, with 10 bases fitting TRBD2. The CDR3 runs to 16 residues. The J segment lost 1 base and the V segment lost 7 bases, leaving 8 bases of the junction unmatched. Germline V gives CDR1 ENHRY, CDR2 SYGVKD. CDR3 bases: TGTGCCATCAAATTCCTAGCGGGGGATGGCACAGATACGCAGTATTTT. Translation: CAIKFLAGDGTDTQYF.

The chain's CDR3 is CAITLTGGWYGYTF. CDR3 DNA sequence: TGTGCCATCACCCTGACAGGGGGCTGGTATGGCTACACCTTC. The chain recombines TRBV6-1 with TRBJ1-2; 10 nucleotides line up with TRBD1. The trim removed 10 bases at V and 5 bases at J, leaving 10 bases unmatched. The CDR3 has 14 residues. Germline assignment: CDR1 MNHNS and CDR2 SASEGT.

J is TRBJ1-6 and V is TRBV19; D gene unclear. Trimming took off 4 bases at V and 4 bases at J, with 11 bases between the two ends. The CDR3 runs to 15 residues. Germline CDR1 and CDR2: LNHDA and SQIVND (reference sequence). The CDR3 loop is CASSNMHQYNSPLHF. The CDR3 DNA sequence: TGTGCCAGTAGTAATATGCACCAGTATAATTCACCCCTCCACTTT.

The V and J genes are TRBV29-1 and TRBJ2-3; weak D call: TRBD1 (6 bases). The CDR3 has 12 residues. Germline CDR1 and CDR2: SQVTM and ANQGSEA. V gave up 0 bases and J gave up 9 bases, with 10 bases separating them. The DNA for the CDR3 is TGCAGCGTTGAAGAGGAAGGGGGAACGCAGTATTTT. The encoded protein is CSVEEEGGTQYF.

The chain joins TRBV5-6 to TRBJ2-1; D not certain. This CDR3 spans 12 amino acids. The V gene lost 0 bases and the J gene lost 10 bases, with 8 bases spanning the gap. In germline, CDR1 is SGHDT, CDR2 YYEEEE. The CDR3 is CASSLGSREQFF. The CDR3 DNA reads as TGTGCCAGCAGCTTGGGTTCGAGGGAGCAGTTCTTC.

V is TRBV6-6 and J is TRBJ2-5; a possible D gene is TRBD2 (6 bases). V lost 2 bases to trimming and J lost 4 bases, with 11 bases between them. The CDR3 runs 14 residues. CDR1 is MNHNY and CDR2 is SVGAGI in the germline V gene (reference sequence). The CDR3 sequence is CASSYIGGGETQYF. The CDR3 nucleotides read TGTGCCAGCAGTTACATCGGGGGAGGAGAGACCCAGTACTTC.

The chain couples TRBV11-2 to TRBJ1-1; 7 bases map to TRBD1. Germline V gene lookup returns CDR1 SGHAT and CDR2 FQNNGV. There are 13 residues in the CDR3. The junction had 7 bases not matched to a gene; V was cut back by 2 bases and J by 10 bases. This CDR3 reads CASSLYRGLGAFF. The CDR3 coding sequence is TGTGCCAGCAGCTTATACAGGGGCTTGGGAGCTTTCTTT.

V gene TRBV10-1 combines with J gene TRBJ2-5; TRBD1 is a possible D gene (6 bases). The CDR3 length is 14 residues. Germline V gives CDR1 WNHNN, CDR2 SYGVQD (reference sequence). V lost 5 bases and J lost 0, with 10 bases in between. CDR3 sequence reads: CASSKDRYQETQYF. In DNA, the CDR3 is TGCGCCAGCAGTAAAGACAGGTACCAAGAGACCCAGTACTTC.

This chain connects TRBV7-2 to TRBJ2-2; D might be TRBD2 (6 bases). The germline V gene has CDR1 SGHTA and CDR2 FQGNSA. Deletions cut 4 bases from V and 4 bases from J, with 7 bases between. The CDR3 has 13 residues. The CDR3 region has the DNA TGTGCCAGCAGCTCGGGGGTCACCGGGGAGCTGTTTTTT. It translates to CASSSGVTGELFF.

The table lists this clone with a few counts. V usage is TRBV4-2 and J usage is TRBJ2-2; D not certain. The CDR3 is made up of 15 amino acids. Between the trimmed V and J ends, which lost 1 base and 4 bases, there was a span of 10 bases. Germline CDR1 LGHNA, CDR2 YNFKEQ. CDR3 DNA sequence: TGTGCCAGCAGCCAAGGTGCGACTGGCACCGGGGAGCTGTTTTTT. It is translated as CASSQGATGTGELFF.

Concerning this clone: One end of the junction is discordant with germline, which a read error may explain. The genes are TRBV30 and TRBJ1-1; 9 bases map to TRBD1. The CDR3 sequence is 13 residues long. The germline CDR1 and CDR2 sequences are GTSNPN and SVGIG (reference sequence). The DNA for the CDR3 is TGTGTCTGGAGGGACAGGGAGTGGGGTAGAGCTTTCTTT. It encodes CVWRDREWGRAFF.

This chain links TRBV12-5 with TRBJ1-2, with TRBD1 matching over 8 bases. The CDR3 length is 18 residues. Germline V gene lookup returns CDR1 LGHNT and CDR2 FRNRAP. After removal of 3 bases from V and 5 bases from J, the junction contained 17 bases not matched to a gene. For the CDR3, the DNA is TGTGCTAGTGGTTTTGGCACCCCAGAGTCGACAGGGGAATATGGCTACACCTTC. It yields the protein CASGFGTPESTGEYGYTF.

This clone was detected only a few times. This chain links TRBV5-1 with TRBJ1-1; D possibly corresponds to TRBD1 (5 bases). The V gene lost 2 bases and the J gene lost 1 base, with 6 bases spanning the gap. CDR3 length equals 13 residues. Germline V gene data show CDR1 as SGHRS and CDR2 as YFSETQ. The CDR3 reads CASSFTGNTEAFF. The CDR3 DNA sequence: TGCGCCAGCAGCTTTACAGGGAACACTGAAGCTTTCTTT. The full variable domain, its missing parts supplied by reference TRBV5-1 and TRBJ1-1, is KAGVTQTPRYLIKTRGQQVTLSCSPISGHRSVSWYQQTPGQGLQFLFEYFSETQRNKGNFPGRFSGRQFSNSRSEMNVSTLELGDSALYLCASSFTGNTEAFFGQGTRLTVV.